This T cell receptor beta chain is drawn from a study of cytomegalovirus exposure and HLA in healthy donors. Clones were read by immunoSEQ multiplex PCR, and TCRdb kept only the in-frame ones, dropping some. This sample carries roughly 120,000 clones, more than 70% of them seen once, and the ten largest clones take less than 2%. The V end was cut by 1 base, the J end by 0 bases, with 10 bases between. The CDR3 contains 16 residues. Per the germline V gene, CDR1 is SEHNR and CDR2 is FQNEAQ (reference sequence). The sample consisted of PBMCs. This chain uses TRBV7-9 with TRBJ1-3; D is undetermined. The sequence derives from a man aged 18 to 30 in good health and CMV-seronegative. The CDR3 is CASSLGNVVSGNTIYF. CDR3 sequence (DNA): TGTGCCAGCAGCTTAGGAAACGTAGTCTCTGGAAACACCATATATTTT.